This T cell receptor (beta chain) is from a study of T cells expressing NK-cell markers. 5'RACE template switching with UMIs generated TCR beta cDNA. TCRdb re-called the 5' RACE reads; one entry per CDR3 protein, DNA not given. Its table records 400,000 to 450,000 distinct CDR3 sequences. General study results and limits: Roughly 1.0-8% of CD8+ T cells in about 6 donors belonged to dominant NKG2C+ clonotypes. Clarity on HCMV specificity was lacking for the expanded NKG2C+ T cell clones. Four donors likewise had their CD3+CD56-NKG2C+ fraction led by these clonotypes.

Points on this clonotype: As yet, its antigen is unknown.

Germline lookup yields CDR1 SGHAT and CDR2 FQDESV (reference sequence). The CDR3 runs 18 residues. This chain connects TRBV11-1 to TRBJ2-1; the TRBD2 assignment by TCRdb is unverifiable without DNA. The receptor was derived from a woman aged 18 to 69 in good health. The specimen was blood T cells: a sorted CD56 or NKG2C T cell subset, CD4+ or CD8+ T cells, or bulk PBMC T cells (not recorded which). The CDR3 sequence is CASSLRYRTSGGSDEQFF.